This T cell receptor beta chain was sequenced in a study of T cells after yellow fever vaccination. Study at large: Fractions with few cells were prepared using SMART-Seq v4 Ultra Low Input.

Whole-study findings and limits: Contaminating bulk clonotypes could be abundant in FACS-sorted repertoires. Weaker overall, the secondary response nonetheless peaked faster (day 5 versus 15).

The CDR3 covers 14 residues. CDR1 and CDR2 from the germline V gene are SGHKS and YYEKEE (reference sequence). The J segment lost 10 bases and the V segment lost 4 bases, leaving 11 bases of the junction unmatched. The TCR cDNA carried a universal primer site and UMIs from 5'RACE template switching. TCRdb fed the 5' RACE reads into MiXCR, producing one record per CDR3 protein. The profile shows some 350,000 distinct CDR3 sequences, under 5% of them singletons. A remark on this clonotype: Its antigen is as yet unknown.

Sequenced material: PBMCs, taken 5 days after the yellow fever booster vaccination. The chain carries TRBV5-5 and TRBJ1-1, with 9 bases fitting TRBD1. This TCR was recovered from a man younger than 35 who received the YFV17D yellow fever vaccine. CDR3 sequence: CASSGPGQGGVAFF. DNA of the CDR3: TGTGCCAGCAGCGGACCGGGACAGGGTGGGGTAGCTTTCTTT.